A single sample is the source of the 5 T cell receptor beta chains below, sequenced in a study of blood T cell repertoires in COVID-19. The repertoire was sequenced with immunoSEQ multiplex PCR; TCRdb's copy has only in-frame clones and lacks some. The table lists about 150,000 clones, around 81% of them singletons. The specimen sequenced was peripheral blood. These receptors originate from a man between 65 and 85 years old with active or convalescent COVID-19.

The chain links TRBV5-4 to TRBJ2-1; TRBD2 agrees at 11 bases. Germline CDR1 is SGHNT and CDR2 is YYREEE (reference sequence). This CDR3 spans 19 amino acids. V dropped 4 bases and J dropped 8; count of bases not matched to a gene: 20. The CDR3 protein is CASSRAGHKTSGMSDEQFF. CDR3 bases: TGTGCCAGCAGCCGCGCGGGACACAAGACTAGCGGGATGTCTGATGAGCAGTTCTTC. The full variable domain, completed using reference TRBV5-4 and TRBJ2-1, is ETGVTQSPTHLIKTRGQQVTLRCSSQSGHNTVSWYQQALGQGPQFIFQYYREEENGRGNFPPRFSGLQFPNYSSELNVNALELDDSALYLCASSRAGHKTSGMSDEQFFGPGTRLTVL.

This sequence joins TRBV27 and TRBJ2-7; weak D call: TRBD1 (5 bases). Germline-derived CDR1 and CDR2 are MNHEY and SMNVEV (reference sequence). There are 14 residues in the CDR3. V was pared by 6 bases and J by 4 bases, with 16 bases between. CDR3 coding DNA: TGTGCCAGCAGCCTCGCCAGGGCCCGTTACGAGCAGTACTTC. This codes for CASSLARARYEQYF.

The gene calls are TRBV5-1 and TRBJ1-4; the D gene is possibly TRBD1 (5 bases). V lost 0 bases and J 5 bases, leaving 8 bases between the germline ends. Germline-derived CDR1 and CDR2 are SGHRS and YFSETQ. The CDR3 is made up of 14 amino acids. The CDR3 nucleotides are TGCGCCAGCAGCTTGGCGGGGGAGAATGAAAAACTGTTTTTT. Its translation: CASSLAGENEKLFF.

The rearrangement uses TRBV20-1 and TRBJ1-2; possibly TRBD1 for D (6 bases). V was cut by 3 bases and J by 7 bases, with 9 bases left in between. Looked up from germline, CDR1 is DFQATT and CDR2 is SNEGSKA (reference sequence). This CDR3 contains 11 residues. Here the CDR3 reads CSARHRVGYTF. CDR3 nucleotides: TGCAGTGCTAGGCACAGGGTTGGCTACACCTTC.

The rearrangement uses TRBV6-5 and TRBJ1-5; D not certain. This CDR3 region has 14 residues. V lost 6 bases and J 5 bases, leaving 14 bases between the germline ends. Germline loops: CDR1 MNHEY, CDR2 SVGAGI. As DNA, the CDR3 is TGTGCCAGCAGCGGACGGGGTGATGATCAGCCCCAGCATTTT. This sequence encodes CASSGRGDDQPQHF.